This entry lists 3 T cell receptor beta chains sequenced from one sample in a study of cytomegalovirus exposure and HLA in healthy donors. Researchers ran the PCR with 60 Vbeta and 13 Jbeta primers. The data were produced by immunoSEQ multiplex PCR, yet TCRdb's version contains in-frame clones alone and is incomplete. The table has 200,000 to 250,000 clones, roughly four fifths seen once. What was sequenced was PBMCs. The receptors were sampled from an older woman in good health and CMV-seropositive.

CDR3 sequence: CASSEGTSGTGEQYF. For the CDR3, the DNA is TGTGCCAGCAGTGAAGGGACTAGCGGGACGGGGGAGCAGTACTTC. The rearrangement uses TRBV6-1 and TRBJ2-7; 12 bases agree with TRBD2. Unmatched junction bases numbered 5, after V lost 1 base and J lost 7 bases. The length of the CDR3 is 15 residues. CDR1 and CDR2 from the germline V gene are MNHNS and SASEGT.

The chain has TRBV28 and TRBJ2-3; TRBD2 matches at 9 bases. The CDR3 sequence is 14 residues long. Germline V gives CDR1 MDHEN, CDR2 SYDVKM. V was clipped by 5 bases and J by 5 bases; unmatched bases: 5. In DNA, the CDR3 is TGTGCCAGCAGTCCTAGCGGGACGAGAGATACGCAGTATTTT. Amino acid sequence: CASSPSGTRDTQYF.

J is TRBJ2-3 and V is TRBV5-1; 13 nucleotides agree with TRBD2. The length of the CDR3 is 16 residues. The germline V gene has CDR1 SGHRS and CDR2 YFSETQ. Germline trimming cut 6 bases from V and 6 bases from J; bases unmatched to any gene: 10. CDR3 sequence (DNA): TGCGCCAGCACCCAGGTACTAGCGGGAGGGCTGGATACGCAGTATTTT. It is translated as CASTQVLAGGLDTQYF.